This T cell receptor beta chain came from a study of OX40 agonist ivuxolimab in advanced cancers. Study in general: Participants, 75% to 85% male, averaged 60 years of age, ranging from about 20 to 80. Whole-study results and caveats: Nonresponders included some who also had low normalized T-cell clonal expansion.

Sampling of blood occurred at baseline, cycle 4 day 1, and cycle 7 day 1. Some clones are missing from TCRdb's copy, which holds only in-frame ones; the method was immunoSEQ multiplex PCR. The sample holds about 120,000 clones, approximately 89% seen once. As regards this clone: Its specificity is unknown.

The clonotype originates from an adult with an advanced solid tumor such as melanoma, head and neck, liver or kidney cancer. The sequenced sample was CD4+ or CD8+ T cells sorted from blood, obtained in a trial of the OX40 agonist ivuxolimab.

CDR3: CASSIQGRGTEAFF. DNA of the CDR3: TGTGCCAGCTCAATACAGGGTAGGGGCACTGAAGCTTTCTTT. This sequence joins TRBV18 and TRBJ1-1; tentatively, D is TRBD1 (6 bases). There are 14 residues in the CDR3. Germline assignment: CDR1 KGHSH and CDR2 LQKENI. Trimming removed 5 bases at V and 4 bases at J, with 14 bases between.